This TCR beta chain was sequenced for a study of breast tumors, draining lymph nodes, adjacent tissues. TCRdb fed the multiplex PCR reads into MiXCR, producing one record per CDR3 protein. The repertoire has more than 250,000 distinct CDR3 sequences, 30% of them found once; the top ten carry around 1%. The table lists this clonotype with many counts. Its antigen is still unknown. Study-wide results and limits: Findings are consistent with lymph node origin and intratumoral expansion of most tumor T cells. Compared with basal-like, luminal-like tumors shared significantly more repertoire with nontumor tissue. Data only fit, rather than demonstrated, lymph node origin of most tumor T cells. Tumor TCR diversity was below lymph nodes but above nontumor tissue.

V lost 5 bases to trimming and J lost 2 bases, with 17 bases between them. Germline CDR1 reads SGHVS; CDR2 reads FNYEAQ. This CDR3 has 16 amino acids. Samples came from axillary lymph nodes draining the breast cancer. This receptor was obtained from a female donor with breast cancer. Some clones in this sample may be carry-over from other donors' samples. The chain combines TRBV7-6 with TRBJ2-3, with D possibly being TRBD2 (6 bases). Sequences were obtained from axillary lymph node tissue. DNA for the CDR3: TGTGCCAGCAGCGCGGGGATAGGGCAAATCACAGATACGCAGTATTTT. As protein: CASSAGIGQITDTQYF.